Reported below is one TCR beta chain. Its antigen remains unidentified. CDR3 length: 15 residues. The ends were cut back, 1 base at V and 3 bases at J, with 13 bases in the middle. Looked up from germline, CDR1 is SGHVS and CDR2 is FQNEAQ. The sample belongs to a study of T cell repertoires in cytomegalovirus infection. In TCRdb, the reads were re-called with MiXCR into one record per CDR3 protein. There are about 130,000 distinct CDR3 sequences in the sample; about 24% occur only once, and 34% lies in the top ten. The specimen sequenced was PBMCs, sequenced either directly or after in vitro stimulation (not recorded which). The chain uses TRBV7-8 and TRBJ2-7; D gene uncertain. The sequence was obtained from a human donor in good health (CMV status not recorded). Some clones in this sample may be carry-over from other donors' samples. CDR3 residues: CASSLVTGSDYEQYF. The CDR3 bases are TGTGCCAGCAGCTTAGTTACGGGCAGTGACTACGAGCAGTACTTC.